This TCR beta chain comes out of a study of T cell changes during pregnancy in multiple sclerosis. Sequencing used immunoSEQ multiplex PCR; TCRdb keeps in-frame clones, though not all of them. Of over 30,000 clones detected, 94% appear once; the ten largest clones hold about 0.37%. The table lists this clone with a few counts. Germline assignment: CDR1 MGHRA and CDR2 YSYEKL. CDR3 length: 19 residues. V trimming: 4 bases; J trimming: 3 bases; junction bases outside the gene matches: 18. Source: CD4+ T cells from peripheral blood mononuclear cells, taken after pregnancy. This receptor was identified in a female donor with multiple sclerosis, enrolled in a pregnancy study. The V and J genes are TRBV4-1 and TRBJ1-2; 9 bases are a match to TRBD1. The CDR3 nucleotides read TGCGCCAGCAGCCCTCGCGCGAGGGACAGGGCGGCAAAGGACTATGGCTACACCTTC. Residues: CASSPRARDRAAKDYGYTF.